Listed here are 4 T cell receptor beta chains from one sample, sequenced in a study of shared clonotypes between healthy human individuals. Assay used: immunoSEQ multiplex PCR; TCRdb lists only in-frame clones, some missing. Of 2.5 million or so clones detected, roughly nine tenths appear once; the ten largest clones hold around 0.14%. The sequenced sample consisted of naive CD4+ T cells sorted from blood. The sample's subset: CD45RA+ positively selected. These receptors were collected from a man between 18 and 35 years old in good health.

J is TRBJ2-3 and V is TRBV29-1; a possible D gene is TRBD1 (6 bases). The V gene lost 6 bases and the J gene lost 1 base, with 14 bases spanning the gap. In germline, CDR1 is SQVTM, CDR2 ANQGSEA. The CDR3 covers 14 residues. CDR3 amino acids: CSVLQGLGTDTQYF. DNA for the CDR3: TGCAGCGTGCTACAGGGATTAGGCACAGATACGCAGTATTTT.

V is TRBV5-1 and J is TRBJ2-7, with 7 positions matching TRBD1. The CDR3 loop spans 13 amino acids. V gave up 5 bases and J gave up 4 bases; unmatched junction bases: 6. Germline assignment: CDR1 SGHRS and CDR2 YFSETQ. DNA for the CDR3: TGCGCCAGCAGACCCGTGACAGGGTACGAGCAGTACTTC. This gives the protein CASRPVTGYEQYF.

The chain recombines TRBV21-1 with TRBJ1-6. TRBV21-1 is an annotated pseudogene. The CDR3 loop spans 14 amino acids. For the CDR3, the DNA is TGTGCCAGCAGCAAACGGCGGAAAAATTCACCCCTCCACTTT. Its protein is CASSKRRKNSPLHF.

CDR3 DNA sequence: TGTGCCAGCAGCGGGCAGGGTTCCCCAGAGACCCAGTACTTC. Protein: CASSGQGSPETQYF. This chain joins TRBV9 and TRBJ2-5; D perhaps matches TRBD1 (5 bases). The CDR3 sequence is 14 residues long. The ends were cut back, 3 bases at V and 4 bases at J, with 13 bases in the middle. Germline V gives CDR1 SGDLS, CDR2 YYNGEE.